Following are 16 T cell receptor beta chains from one sample sequenced in a study of patients and donors after allogeneic stem cell transplantation (dated by TCRdb to about 2020). The library was generated by RT-PCR. Sequencing relied on a NextSeq 550. TCRdb handled the public reads itself, with Q25 trimming in fastp and clone calling in MiXCR, and kept productive beta chains. Rows with a matching CDR3 protein are joined into one entry that keeps the most common DNA and genes. Here the sample has roughly 940,000 distinct CDR3 sequences; roughly 18% occur a single time. The ten largest make up 5% to 6.5% of the sample. The sequencing input was blood, either unsorted or a sorted T cell fraction (not recorded which). Receptors were obtained from a human donor who was either an allogeneic HSCT recipient or a stem cell or donor lymphocyte infusion donor (not recorded which). It is not recorded whose cells these are; they may come from a transplant donor.

This clonotype was seen more than once but under ten times. This chain uses TRBV7-6 with TRBJ1-3, with 9 nucleotides matching TRBD1. J gave up 7 bases and V 5 bases, and 6 bases lay outside the gene matches. CDR3 length: 14 residues. CDR1 and CDR2 (germline): SGHVS, FNYEAQ. Here the CDR3 DNA reads TGTGCCAGCAGCCCGGGACAGGGTGCGAACACCATATATTTT. This translates into CASSPGQGANTIYF.

The sample holds many counts of this clonotype. The chain joins TRBV9 to TRBJ1-1, with D tentatively TRBD1 (6 bases). This CDR3 spans 14 amino acids. Germline loops: CDR1 SGDLS, CDR2 YYNGEE. Trimming took off 4 bases at V and 1 base at J, with 11 bases between the two ends. CDR3 loop: CASSPRTENTEAFF. CDR3 nucleotide sequence: TGTGCCAGCAGCCCCCGGACAGAGAACACTGAAGCTTTCTTT.

This rearrangement joins TRBV29-1 to TRBJ2-7, with D possibly TRBD1 on 5 matching bases. CDR1 is SQVTM, CDR2 ANQGSEA, per germline. V was pared by 0 bases and J by 3 bases, with 12 bases between. This CDR3 has 14 amino acids. The CDR3 DNA follows: TGCAGCGTTGAAGAGTTAGGGGAAGGCTACGAGCAGTACTTC. Translated: CSVEELGEGYEQYF.

The genes are TRBV6-2 or TRBV6-3 and TRBJ2-1; D is perhaps TRBD1 (5 bases). Germline assignment: CDR1 MNHEY and CDR2 SVGEGT. The CDR3 covers 17 residues. V lost 0 bases, J lost 3 bases, and 15 bases lay in between. This CDR3 reads CASSYSSYRIIYNEQFF. The CDR3 DNA reads TGTGCCAGCAGTTACTCGTCCTACAGGATAATCTACAATGAGCAGTTCTTC.

This clonotype was detected only once. One end of the junction fails to match germline, which may point to a read error. The CDR3 nucleotides read TGTGCCAGAAGCCAAGATAATAGAAACATTCAGTACTTC. The encoded protein is CARSQDNRNIQYF. The gene calls are TRBV14 and TRBJ2-4; D is uncertain. CDR1 SGHDN and CDR2 FVKESK come from the germline V gene. The CDR3 runs to 13 residues. Drawing the rest from reference TRBV14 and TRBJ2-4, the complete variable domain is EAGVTQFPSHSVIEKGQTVTLRCDPISGHDNLYWYRRVMGKEIKFLLHFVKESKQDESGMPNNRFLAERTGGTYSTLKVQPAELEDSGVYFCARSQDNRNIQYFGAGTRLSVL.

This clonotype was seen a single time. The V call is TRBV7-9, the J call TRBJ2-5, with 7 nucleotides matching TRBD1. This CDR3 has 15 residues. The V and J ends lost 5 bases and 3 bases, in that order; junction bases with no gene match: 9. In germline, CDR1 is SEHNR, CDR2 FQNEAQ (reference sequence). CDR3 region: CASSHRGRPEETQYF. DNA for the CDR3: TGTGCCAGCAGCCACAGGGGTCGGCCCGAAGAGACCCAGTACTTC. Combining the CDR3 with reference TRBV7-9 and TRBJ2-5 gives the whole variable domain DTGVSQNPRHKITKRGQNVTFRCDPISEHNRLYWYRQTLGQGPEFLTYFQNEAQLEKSRLLSDRFSAERPKGSFSTLEIQRTEQGDSAMYLCASSHRGRPEETQYFGPGTRLLVL.

The chain combines TRBV6-2 or TRBV6-3 with TRBJ2-3, with 14 bases fitting TRBD2. The germline V gene encodes CDR1 MNHEY and CDR2 SVGEGT. This CDR3 is built from 18 residues. With 6 bases clipped from V and 1 base from J, the junction kept 9 bases outside the gene matches. The CDR3 bases are TGTGCCAGCAGCCATCCCGGGACTAGCGGGGGCCGCACAGATACGCAGTATTTT. Translation gives CASSHPGTSGGRTDTQYF.

The chain joins TRBV7-9 to TRBJ2-3; tentative D call: TRBD2 (5 bases). Germline CDR1 and CDR2: SEHNR and FQNEAQ (reference sequence). CDR3 length equals 15 residues. Trimming left V 3 bases short and J 2 bases short, with 12 bases between. CDR3 protein: CASSFSQRLTDTQYF. DNA for the CDR3: TGTGCCAGCAGCTTCTCGCAGCGGCTCACAGATACGCAGTATTTT. Full variable domain (outside the CDR3, taken from reference TRBV7-9 and TRBJ2-3): DTGVSQNPRHKITKRGQNVTFRCDPISEHNRLYWYRQTLGQGPEFLTYFQNEAQLEKSRLLSDRFSAERPKGSFSTLEIQRTEQGDSAMYLCASSFSQRLTDTQYFGPGTRLTVL.

There are a few counts of this clonotype. The J gene is TRBJ2-7, the V gene TRBV5-5, with D possibly matching TRBD1 (5 bases). CDR3 length: 14 amino acids. The germline V gene has CDR1 SGHKS and CDR2 YYEKEE (reference sequence). V was shortened by 4 bases and J by 1 base, with 12 bases between the two germline ends. The CDR3 region has the DNA TGTGCCAGCAGCCGCGACAGTAAATCCTACGAGCAGTACTTC. It codes for CASSRDSKSYEQYF.

This clonotype has only a few counts. V usage is TRBV2 and J usage is TRBJ1-5, with 7 nucleotides matching TRBD1. V shed 10 bases, J shed 2 bases, and the junction held 17 bases outside the gene matches. This CDR3 region has 17 residues. The germline CDR1 and CDR2 sequences are SNHLY and FYNNEI. This CDR3 is CATRPGQTPGGNQPQHF. The CDR3 coding sequence is TGTGCCACCAGACCGGGACAGACACCCGGGGGCAATCAGCCCCAGCATTTT.

The chain has TRBV12-3 or TRBV12-4 and TRBJ1-1; 8 bases fit TRBD1. The CDR3 has 16 residues. Trimming removed 7 bases from V and 1 base from J; junction bases left unmatched: 11. CDR3 nucleotide sequence: TGTGCCAGCACTCCCAGAGACAGGGGCGGGAACACTGAAGCTTTCTTT. Translated: CASTPRDRGGNTEAFF.

The chain joins TRBV4-3 to TRBJ1-1; weak D call: TRBD1 (5 bases). Trimming removed 2 bases at V and 5 bases at J, with 9 bases between. The CDR3 contains 13 residues. Germline loops: CDR1 LGHNA, CDR2 YSLEER. This chain's CDR3 is CASSQLGGTEAFF. The CDR3 DNA follows: TGCGCCAGCAGCCAATTGGGGGGGACTGAAGCTTTCTTT.

The CDR3 nucleotides read TGTGCCAGCAGCCCAGTAGCCTCAGGGGAGAGGGGCTACACCTTC. Protein: CASSPVASGERGYTF. This sequence joins TRBV28 and TRBJ1-2, with D possibly TRBD1 on 6 matching bases. CDR1 and CDR2 from the germline V gene are MDHEN and SYDVKM. The CDR3 runs 15 residues. The V and J ends lost 6 bases and 8 bases respectively, with 22 bases between them.

This clonotype was seen many times. This chain joins TRBV6-5 and TRBJ1-1; D not certain. Germline values: CDR1 MNHEY, CDR2 SVGAGI. The V end was cut by 6 bases, the J end by 6 bases, with 11 bases between. The CDR3 contains 12 residues. CDR3 sequence: CASRIGWAEAFF. The CDR3 DNA sequence: TGTGCCAGCAGAATCGGTTGGGCTGAAGCTTTCTTT.

This clonotype occurred a few times. The chain uses TRBV6-1 and TRBJ2-7, with D perhaps matching TRBD2 (6 bases). Between the trimmed V and J ends, which lost 10 bases and 1 base, there was a span of 14 bases. The CDR3 spans 13 residues. Germline CDR1 MNHNS, CDR2 SASEGT. The DNA of the CDR3 is TGTGCCATCCGGGACTCCGTATCCTACGAGCAGTACTTC. This codes for CAIRDSVSYEQYF.

The chain employs TRBV4-1 and TRBJ1-2; 9 nucleotides line up with TRBD1. The CDR3 loop spans 17 amino acids. The J segment lost 0 bases and the V segment lost 3 bases, leaving 8 bases of the junction unmatched. Germline V gene lookup returns CDR1 MGHRA and CDR2 YSYEKL. The CDR3 bases are TGCGCCAGCAGCCAGGGGGACAGGGCAGGCCCTAACTATGGCTACACCTTC. Its protein product is CASSQGDRAGPNYGYTF.